The rows below give T cell receptor beta chains drawn from one sample of a study of cytomegalovirus exposure and HLA in healthy donors. Profiling relied on immunoSEQ multiplex PCR, and the TCRdb table lists in-frame clones only, not all of them. The sample shows roughly 110,000 clones, 60% to 80% of them seen only once. Sequenced material: PBMCs. These receptors were obtained from a human donor in good health. Both conserved end residues are part of each CDR3. Fields, in order: clone size, D gene, J gene, V gene, CDR3 protein, CDR3 DNA. The D gene is left open where the match is weak. Clone size, where shown, is once, few, many, or a class for clones that have expanded.

abundance: .
d_gene: TRBD1
j_gene: TRBJ1-6
v_gene: TRBV18
CDR3aa: CASSPSGKFGTGESPLHF
CDR3nt: TGTGCCAGCTCACCATCTGGTAAATTCGGGACAGGGGAATCACCCCTCCACTTT

abundance: .
d_gene: .
j_gene: TRBJ1-5
v_gene: TRBV15
CDR3aa: CATSRAGQGNQPQHF
CDR3nt: TGTGCCACCAGCAGAGCTGGCCAGGGCAATCAGCCCCAGCATTTT

abundance: .
d_gene: .
j_gene: TRBJ1-2
v_gene: TRBV28
CDR3aa: CASSGGLYGYTF
CDR3nt: TGTGCCAGCAGCGGAGGCCTCTATGGCTACACCTTC

abundance: once
d_gene: .
j_gene: TRBJ2-7
v_gene: TRBV5-1
CDR3aa: CASSSGVYEQYF
CDR3nt: TGCGCCAGCAGCTCAGGGGTCTACGAGCAGTACTTC

abundance: .
d_gene: .
j_gene: TRBJ2-1
v_gene: TRBV2
CDR3aa: CASSDPLPGLTNNEQFF
CDR3nt: TGTGCCAGCAGTGACCCACTTCCGGGACTCACCAACAATGAGCAGTTCTTC

abundance: few
d_gene: TRBD1
j_gene: TRBJ2-7
v_gene: TRBV28
CDR3aa: CASSFWTGPYEQYF
CDR3nt: TGTGCCAGCAGTTTCTGGACAGGTCCTTACGAGCAGTACTTC

abundance: .
d_gene: .
j_gene: TRBJ1-4
v_gene: TRBV5-5
CDR3aa: CASSFLNEKLFF
CDR3nt: TGTGCCAGCAGCTTTCTTAATGAAAAACTGTTTTTT

abundance: .
d_gene: .
j_gene: TRBJ2-7
v_gene: TRBV27
CDR3aa: CASSLITGSSYEQYF
CDR3nt: TGTGCCAGCAGTTTAATCACAGGGAGCTCCTACGAGCAGTACTTC

abundance: .
d_gene: TRBD1
j_gene: TRBJ1-2
v_gene: TRBV28
CDR3aa: CASSLPGQGSGYTF
CDR3nt: TGTGCCAGCAGTTTACCGGGACAGGGATCTGGCTACACCTTC

abundance: .
d_gene: TRBD1
j_gene: TRBJ2-7
v_gene: TRBV27
CDR3aa: CASSGNPGQGASYEQYF
CDR3nt: TGTGCCAGCAGTGGCAATCCGGGACAGGGGGCATCCTACGAGCAGTACTTC

abundance: .
d_gene: TRBD1
j_gene: TRBJ2-7
v_gene: TRBV29-1
CDR3aa: CSVDPGTGGEGEQYF
CDR3nt: TGCAGCGTTGACCCCGGGACAGGGGGTGAAGGGGAGCAGTACTTC

abundance: .
d_gene: .
j_gene: TRBJ1-1
v_gene: TRBV6-5
CDR3aa: CASSYRGVRSSTEAFF
CDR3nt: TGTGCCAGCAGTTACCGGGGGGTGAGATCTAGCACTGAAGCTTTCTTT

abundance: few
d_gene: .
j_gene: TRBJ1-2
v_gene: TRBV7-9
CDR3aa: CASSLEGALLYGYTF
CDR3nt: TGTGCCAGCAGCTTAGAAGGGGCCCTCCTCTATGGCTACACCTTC

abundance: .
d_gene: .
j_gene: TRBJ2-1
v_gene: TRBV7-9
CDR3aa: CASSHRMGNEQFF
CDR3nt: TGTGCCAGCAGCCACAGGATGGGGAATGAGCAGTTCTTC

abundance: .
d_gene: .
j_gene: TRBJ1-4
v_gene: TRBV6-5
CDR3aa: CASSQRQDREKLFF
CDR3nt: TGTGCCAGCAGCCAGCGACAGGATAGAGAAAAACTGTTTTTT

abundance: .
d_gene: .
j_gene: TRBJ1-4
v_gene: TRBV29-1
CDR3aa: CSVETVGGLGPNEKLFF
CDR3nt: TGCAGCGTTGAGACGGTGGGAGGGTTAGGGCCTAATGAAAAACTGTTTTTT

abundance: .
d_gene: .
j_gene: TRBJ2-1
v_gene: TRBV11-2
CDR3aa: CASRPAAAVQFF
CDR3nt: TGTGCCAGCAGGCCAGCGGCGGCGGTGCAGTTCTTC

abundance: .
d_gene: .
j_gene: TRBJ2-3
v_gene: TRBV29-1
CDR3aa: CSVILGTDTQYF
CDR3nt: TGCAGCGTAATCCTAGGCACAGATACGCAGTATTTT

abundance: .
d_gene: TRBD1
j_gene: TRBJ2-7
v_gene: TRBV27
CDR3aa: CASSLSGQVLVYEQYF
CDR3nt: TGTGCCAGCAGTTTGTCGGGACAGGTCCTGGTCTACGAGCAGTACTTC

abundance: .
d_gene: TRBD1
j_gene: TRBJ2-7
v_gene: TRBV5-4
CDR3aa: CASSLVGQGNEQYF
CDR3nt: TGTGCCAGCAGCTTGGTGGGACAGGGTAACGAGCAGTACTTC

abundance: .
d_gene: .
j_gene: TRBJ1-1
v_gene: TRBV10-3
CDR3aa: CAIRPSNRVRNTEAFF
CDR3nt: TGTGCCATCAGGCCGAGCAACAGGGTGCGGAACACTGAAGCTTTCTTT

abundance: .
d_gene: .
j_gene: TRBJ2-5
v_gene: TRBV6-5
CDR3aa: CASSTRGGKETQYF
CDR3nt: TGTGCCAGCAGTACCCGAGGAGGGAAAGAGACCCAGTACTTC

abundance: .
d_gene: TRBD2
j_gene: TRBJ2-1
v_gene: TRBV6-4
CDR3aa: CASSDGTSGANEQFF
CDR3nt: TGTGCCAGCAGTGACGGGACTAGCGGGGCCAATGAGCAGTTCTTC

abundance: .
d_gene: TRBD1
j_gene: TRBJ2-2
v_gene: TRBV7-9
CDR3aa: CASPMRDRGKNTGELFF
CDR3nt: TGTGCCAGCCCAATGAGGGACAGGGGGAAGAACACCGGGGAGCTGTTTTTT

abundance: .
d_gene: TRBD1
j_gene: TRBJ1-1
v_gene: TRBV29-1
CDR3aa: CSVDRGSNTEAFF
CDR3nt: TGCAGCGTGGACAGGGGGAGCAACACTGAAGCTTTCTTT